The 16 T cell receptor beta chains in this list originate from one sample, sequenced in a study of cytomegalovirus exposure and HLA in healthy donors. Use of 60 Vbeta and 13 Jbeta primers characterized the PCR. Repertoires were generated with immunoSEQ multiplex PCR, while TCRdb's copy carries only in-frame clones and drops some. The data hold roughly 200,000 clones, with over 70% observed a single time. The sample consisted of PBMCs. The receptors were sampled from a male donor in good health and CMV-seronegative.

V is TRBV28 and J is TRBJ2-1; the match to TRBD1 covers 7 bases. The V gene's germline CDR1 is MDHEN and CDR2 SYDVKM. Trimming at V came to 5 bases and at J to 1 base, leaving 8 bases not matched to a gene. The CDR3 extends over 16 amino acids. CDR3 amino acids: CASSKPGGSSYNEQFF. The DNA of the CDR3 is TGTGCCAGCAGTAAGCCAGGGGGTTCGTCCTACAATGAGCAGTTCTTC.

This chain joins TRBV4-1 and TRBJ2-5; 13 positions match TRBD2. The DNA end is a closer match to TRBJ2-7, so the J assignment may be wrong. Germline V lookup: CDR1 MGHRA, CDR2 YSYEKL. This CDR3 is built from 16 residues. The CDR3 nucleotides are TGCGCCAGCAGCCCAATAACCGGGACTAGCGGGGCCGAGCAGTACTTC. Translating gives CASSPITGTSGAEQYF.

This chain uses TRBV4-3 with TRBJ1-1, with D hard to call. The V end was cut by 1 base, the J end by 1 base, with 10 bases between. CDR3 length: 15 amino acids. Germline values: CDR1 LGHNA, CDR2 YSLEER. CDR3 amino acids: CASSQASAGNTEAFF. The CDR3 DNA sequence: TGCGCCAGCAGCCAAGCGTCGGCGGGGAACACTGAAGCTTTCTTT.

The chain recombines TRBV5-1 with TRBJ2-3; D remains unclear. This CDR3 contains 13 residues. Between the trimmed V and J ends, which lost 1 base and 0 bases, there was a span of 3 bases. The V gene's germline CDR1 is SGHRS and CDR2 YFSETQ. The chain's CDR3 is CASSLQSTDTQYF. For the CDR3, the DNA is TGCGCCAGCAGCTTGCAAAGCACAGATACGCAGTATTTT. The variable domain in full, with the rest retrieved from reference TRBV5-1 and TRBJ2-3, is KAGVTQTPRYLIKTRGQQVTLSCSPISGHRSVSWYQQTPGQGLQFLFEYFSETQRNKGNFPGRFSGRQFSNSRSEMNVSTLELGDSALYLCASSLQSTDTQYFGPGTRLTVL.

The chain links TRBV19 to TRBJ2-3, with D unresolved. Per germline, CDR1 LNHDA and CDR2 SQIVND (reference sequence). This CDR3 spans 15 amino acids. The V end lost 1 base, the J end lost 0 bases, and 8 bases lay between the germline ends. CDR3 sequence reads: CASSIVSPSTDTQYF. CDR3 DNA: TGTGCCAGTAGTATAGTATCCCCGAGCACAGATACGCAGTATTTT.

The chain couples TRBV19 to TRBJ2-7; 10 bases are shared with TRBD1. Germline V gene lookup returns CDR1 LNHDA and CDR2 SQIVND (reference sequence). The V and J ends lost 3 bases and 2 bases, in that order; junction bases with no gene match: 1. The length of the CDR3 is 14 residues. The CDR3 DNA reads TGTGCCAGTAGTATTGGGACAGGGGCCTACGAGCAGTACTTC. Residues: CASSIGTGAYEQYF.

CDR3 in amino acids: CASSDSGRGQKNIQYF. DNA for the CDR3: TGTGCCAGTAGTGATAGCGGGAGGGGTCAAAAAAACATTCAGTACTTC. The chain carries TRBV19 and TRBJ2-4; 11 positions agree with TRBD2. Unmatched junction bases numbered 7, after V lost 5 bases and J lost 4 bases. Germline assignment: CDR1 LNHDA and CDR2 SQIVND (reference sequence). The CDR3 loop spans 16 amino acids.

This clone was picked up a small number of times. The same CDR3 arises from other DNA sequences in this sample as well. This chain uses TRBV6-5 with TRBJ1-2; D not resolved. The CDR3 has 14 residues. V lost 0 bases and J 1 base, leaving 6 bases between the germline ends. CDR1 and CDR2 from the germline V gene are MNHEY and SVGAGI. DNA of the CDR3: TGTGCCAGCAGTTACTCGGGAGTTAACTATGGCTACACCTTC. This translates into CASSYSGVNYGYTF.

The chain employs TRBV30 and TRBJ1-3, with D perhaps matching TRBD1 (6 bases). This CDR3 has 17 residues. The germline gives CDR1 GTSNPN, CDR2 SVGIG (reference sequence). V was shortened by 4 bases and J by 3 bases, with 22 bases between the two germline ends. The CDR3 protein is CAWTPIRGGQGGNTIYF. CDR3 nucleotide sequence: TGTGCCTGGACCCCTATTCGGGGGGGGCAAGGTGGAAACACCATATATTTT.

The genes are TRBV28 and TRBJ1-4; possible D gene TRBD1, 6 bases. Germline V CDR1 and CDR2: MDHEN, SYDVKM. Trimming took 6 bases from V and 8 from J, leaving 13 bases between them. The CDR3 totals 13 residues. DNA of the CDR3: TGTGCCAGCAGGGACAGCCAAGGGGAAAAACTGTTTTTT. Its protein product is CASRDSQGEKLFF.

The chain uses TRBV5-6 and TRBJ2-7; 8 bases match TRBD2. The germline gives CDR1 SGHDT, CDR2 YYEEEE. The ends lost 4 bases at V and 5 bases at J; junction bases unmatched: 5. The CDR3 loop spans 13 amino acids. CDR3 in amino acids: CASSRTSSHEQYF. CDR3 nucleotides: TGTGCCAGCAGCCGGACTAGCTCTCACGAGCAGTACTTC.

This clone turned up a few times. This rearrangement joins TRBV2 to TRBJ1-5; D ambiguous. Germline loops: CDR1 SNHLY, CDR2 FYNNEI. The CDR3 covers 11 residues. Deletions cut 6 bases from V and 11 bases from J, with 11 bases between. DNA of the CDR3: TGTGCCAGCAGCTACAGCTGGACCCAGCATTTT. Its protein product is CASSYSWTQHF. Full variable domain (remainder filled in from reference TRBV2 and TRBJ1-5): EPEVTQTPSHQVTQMGQEVILRCVPISNHLYFYWYRQILGQKVEFLVSFYNNEISEKSEIFDDQFSVERPDGSNFTLKIRSTKLEDSAMYFCASSYSWTQHFGDGTRLSIL.

The chain couples TRBV6-1 to TRBJ1-3; weak D call: TRBD1 (5 bases). The germline gives CDR1 MNHNS, CDR2 SASEGT. The CDR3 length is 16 residues. V was cut by 3 bases and J by 0 bases, with 12 bases left in between. This CDR3 is CASSEYRPSSGNTIYF. The CDR3 coding sequence is TGTGCCAGCAGTGAGTACAGGCCTAGCTCTGGAAACACCATATATTTT.

With respect to this clone: At one end the junction does not follow the germline gene, possibly because of a read error. At the DNA level, this CDR3 is encoded by other sequences in the same sample as well. This chain uses TRBV5-1 with TRBJ1-1; D ambiguous. Germline values: CDR1 SGHRS, CDR2 YFSETQ. There are 13 residues in the CDR3. The chain's CDR3 is CASSFGENTEAFF. The CDR3 DNA reads as TGCGCCAGCAGCTTCGGGGAGAACACTGAGGCTTTCTTT. The full variable domain, its missing parts supplied by reference TRBV5-1 and TRBJ1-1, is KAGVTQTPRYLIKTRGQQVTLSCSPISGHRSVSWYQQTPGQGLQFLFEYFSETQRNKGNFPGRFSGRQFSNSRSEMNVSTLELGDSALYLCASSFGENTEAFFGQGTRLTVV.

This clone was recorded only once. The V and J genes are TRBV5-1 and TRBJ2-3; a weak D match, TRBD2 (6 bases). V shed 4 bases and J shed 0 bases, with 15 bases lying between them. This CDR3 is 16 amino acids long. In germline, CDR1 is SGHRS, CDR2 YFSETQ. The CDR3 coding sequence is TGCGCCAGCAGCCTACTGGGACTTTCTAGCACAGATACGCAGTATTTT. Translation gives CASSLLGLSSTDTQYF.

The chain recombines TRBV18 with TRBJ2-1; perhaps TRBD1 as D (6 bases). Per germline, CDR1 KGHSH and CDR2 LQKENI. This CDR3 has 14 amino acids. V dropped 2 bases and J dropped 5 bases, with 10 bases sitting between them. The CDR3 reads CASSPGGPHNEQFF. For the CDR3, the DNA is TGTGCCAGCTCACCAGGGGGCCCTCACAATGAGCAGTTCTTC.